The 7 T cell receptor beta chains below were found in one sample sequenced in a study of memory CD4+ T cells and cytomegalovirus serostatus. Some clones are missing from TCRdb's copy, which holds only in-frame ones; the method was immunoSEQ multiplex PCR. The sample lists some 35,000 clones, 79% occurring once. The sort gate was single viable CD3+CD4+CD8-CD45RO+ cells for memory CD4+ T cells. What was sequenced was memory CD4+ T cells from blood. The receptors were gathered from an adult in good health and CMV-seropositive.

The chain couples TRBV6-1 to TRBJ1-3; D is possibly TRBD1 (5 bases). The CDR3 has 16 amino acids. V lost 1 base and J 0 bases, leaving 10 bases between the germline ends. The germline CDR1 and CDR2 sequences are MNHNS and SASEGT. CDR3: CASSEVVGGSGNTIYF. CDR3 nucleotides: TGTGCCAGCAGTGAAGTCGTGGGGGGCTCTGGAAACACCATATATTTT.

CDR3 in DNA: TGTGCCAGCAACGCACAGGGGGCAACTAATGAAAAACTGTTTTTT. This codes for CASNAQGATNEKLFF. J is TRBJ1-4 and V is TRBV6-6, with 8 bases identical to TRBD1. The CDR3 has 15 amino acids. In germline, CDR1 is MNHNY, CDR2 SVGAGI (reference sequence). Losses at the gene ends were 7 bases for V and 0 bases for J; bases not matched to a gene: 4.

The V and J genes are TRBV27 and TRBJ2-7, with TRBD2 identical over 7 bases. Germline trimming cut 3 bases from V and 2 bases from J; bases unmatched to any gene: 7. CDR1 and CDR2 from the germline V gene are MNHEY and SMNVEV (reference sequence). This CDR3 comprises 15 residues. The chain's CDR3 is CASSLGLAETYEQYF. In nucleotides, the CDR3 is TGTGCCAGCAGTTTGGGGCTAGCGGAGACCTACGAGCAGTACTTC.

The V gene is TRBV6-6, the J gene TRBJ1-2, with D tentatively TRBD1 (5 bases). V was shortened by 6 bases and J by 6 bases, with 20 bases between the two germline ends. CDR1 is MNHNY and CDR2 is SVGAGI in the germline V gene (reference sequence). This CDR3 region has 15 residues. The CDR3 is CASSPHGGRVDGYTF. DNA for the CDR3: TGTGCCAGCAGCCCCCATGGGGGGAGGGTGGATGGCTACACCTTC.

The chain couples TRBV4-2 to TRBJ1-2; D not resolved. In germline, CDR1 is LGHNA, CDR2 YNFKEQ. V lost 0 bases and J lost 5, with 13 bases in between. This CDR3 is built from 15 residues. Here the CDR3 DNA reads TGTGCCAGCAGCCAAGAATCGGCCAGTTCTTATGGCTACACCTTC. Translated, it gives CASSQESASSYGYTF.

The chain joins TRBV5-1 to TRBJ2-5; D is unresolved. Deletions cut 1 base from V and 5 bases from J, with 12 bases between. Looked up from germline, CDR1 is SGHRS and CDR2 is YFSETQ. This CDR3 has 14 amino acids. Here the CDR3 reads CASSLIPGAETQYF. The CDR3 nucleotides are TGCGCCAGCAGCTTGATTCCAGGAGCGGAGACCCAGTACTTC.

The chain joins TRBV4-3 to TRBJ1-2; D perhaps matches TRBD1 (5 bases). The length of the CDR3 is 16 residues. Germline V gene data show CDR1 as LGHNA and CDR2 as YSLEER. Trimming shortened V by 0 bases and J by 1 base, and 12 bases separated the two germline ends. The DNA for the CDR3 is TGCGCCAGCAGCCAAGATGGGGGGGGGATTAACTATGGCTACACCTTC. Translation: CASSQDGGGINYGYTF.